This entry lists 32 T cell receptor beta chains sequenced from one sample in a study of tumor-infiltrating lymphocytes in primary liver carcinoma. From roughly 0.45 ug total RNA, TCR beta cDNA was generated with a primer in the constant region. Researchers made the TCR beta libraries by running three nested multiplex PCR rounds with slightly modified ARM-PCR. The opening two PCR rounds, ten to eleven cycles each, paired TRBV1-TRBV30 forward primers with a C-beta reverse primer. One entry per CDR3 protein, called by TCRdb with MiXCR from the multiplex PCR reads. The data hold over 75,000 distinct CDR3 sequences, with about 73% observed a single time. For each extraction, RNA and DNA were obtained together from 20-30 mg of unsorted bulk tissue. The sample comprised tumor-adjacent normal liver tissue. The receptors here all came from a man aged 40-55 years with primary liver carcinoma and hepatitis B virus infection.

Details on this clonotype: The conserved phenylalanine or tryptophan normally closing the CDR3 is absent here, so this likely arose from a read error. V and J are TRBV11-2 and TRBJ2-1; TRBD2 is a possible D gene (5 bases). Deletions cut 11 bases from V and 9 bases from J, with 20 bases between. There are 13 residues in the CDR3. Germline loops: CDR1 SGHAT, CDR2 FQNNGV. The CDR3 loop is CAFSLEVGAEQFS. The CDR3 DNA reads as TGTGCCTTCAGCTTAGAGGTGGGAGCTGAGCAGTTCTCC.

On this clonotype itself: It may be a read error: a sequence one base away is much more abundant. The J gene is TRBJ2-1, the V gene TRBV5-1; 11 bases align to TRBD2. In germline, CDR1 is SGHRS, CDR2 YFSETQ. V shed 4 bases and J 6 bases; nucleotides not matched to a gene: 9. The CDR3 runs to 16 residues. The CDR3 DNA sequence: TGCGCCAGCAGCCAGATAGCGGGAGGGCCGGCCAATGAGCAGTTCTTC. It yields the protein CASSQIAGGPANEQFF.

This clonotype was detected only once. A junction end diverges from the germline sequence, so it may reflect a read error. The rearrangement joins TRBV6-1 to TRBJ2-7; TRBD2 agrees at 11 bases. Germline-derived CDR1 and CDR2 are MNHNS and SASEGT. CDR3 length equals 13 residues. CDR3 amino acids: CASNGTSGYKQYF. The CDR3, as DNA: TGTGCCAGCAATGGGACTAGCGGCTACAAGCAGTACTTC.

This clonotype has just a few counts. This chain connects TRBV18 to TRBJ2-5, with 9 bases lining up with TRBD1. This CDR3 comprises 14 residues. V shed 2 bases and J 3 bases; nucleotides not matched to a gene: 1. Germline V lookup: CDR1 KGHSH, CDR2 LQKENI. CDR3 nucleotides: TGTGCCAGCTCACCAGGGGACAGGGAAGAGACCCAGTACTTC. This encodes CASSPGDREETQYF.

This clonotype was seen repeatedly, ten times or more. The chain links TRBV4-2 to TRBJ2-2; 9 bases match TRBD1. From germline, CDR1 is LGHNA and CDR2 YNFKEQ. The CDR3 spans 16 residues. The junction had 6 bases not matched to a gene; V was cut back by 5 bases and J by 2 bases. The CDR3 DNA reads as TGTGCCAGCAGCGAGGACAGGGGCGCCAACACCGGGGAGCTGTTTTTT. Its protein product is CASSEDRGANTGELFF.

V and J are TRBV24-1 and TRBJ2-1; D is perhaps TRBD1 or TRBD2 (5 bases each). Germline V gene sequence: CDR1 KGHDR, CDR2 SFDVKD. The CDR3 is made up of 18 amino acids. The germline V and J ends were trimmed by 3 bases and 5 bases, with 22 bases remaining between them. CDR3 amino acids: CATSDASYQGRDNNEQFF. CDR3 DNA: TGTGCCACCAGTGATGCTAGCTATCAGGGAAGAGACAACAATGAGCAGTTCTTC.

As to this clonotype: This may be a read error, as it is one base from a much larger clone. The V call is TRBV6-1, the J call TRBJ1-5; D is unclear. Germline CDR1 reads MNHNS; CDR2 reads SASEGT. The CDR3 has 15 amino acids. The DNA of the CDR3 is TGTGCCAGCAGTGAATACTGGGGTAGCAATCAGCCCCGGCATTTT. This translates into CASSEYWGSNQPRHF.

Worth noting for this clonotype: A much larger clone is a single base away; this may be a read error. The rearrangement joins TRBV5-4 to TRBJ1-1; D is undetermined. CDR3 length: 14 residues. In germline, CDR1 is SGHNT, CDR2 YYREEE (reference sequence). V lost 4 bases and J lost 4, with 14 bases in between. The CDR3 is CASSRDKVSTEAFF. The CDR3 DNA reads TGTGCCAGCAGCCGCGACAAGGTAAGCACTGAAGCTTTCTTT.

There are many counts of this clonotype. The CDR3 reads CASSLGDYSYEQYF. Here the CDR3 DNA reads TGTGCCAGCAGCTTAGGGGACTATTCCTACGAGCAGTACTTC. The V gene is TRBV7-9, the J gene TRBJ2-7, with 7 bases that match TRBD2. This CDR3 has 14 residues. V trimming: 1 base; J trimming: 1 base; junction bases outside the gene matches: 1. The germline V gene has CDR1 SEHNR and CDR2 FQNEAQ (reference sequence).

A few counts support this clonotype. The chain carries TRBV7-9 and TRBJ2-1; D not resolved. The germline V gene encodes CDR1 SEHNR and CDR2 FQNEAQ (reference sequence). V was clipped by 5 bases and J by 6 bases, with 14 bases between them. This CDR3 comprises 14 residues. CDR3 coding DNA: TGTGCCAGCAGCCCCGGAGTAGGGCCCAATGAGCAGTTCTTC. This codes for CASSPGVGPNEQFF.

A few counts support this clonotype. A much larger clonotype is one base distant, so this may be a read error. The chain links TRBV6-6 to TRBJ2-1; unclear D gene. CDR3 length: 14 amino acids. Germline V gene data show CDR1 as MNHNY and CDR2 as SVGAGI (reference sequence). CDR3 residues: CASSFGAAYNGQFF. In nucleotides, the CDR3 is TGTGCCAGCAGTTTCGGCGCAGCCTACAATGGGCAGTTCTTC.

The CDR3 DNA reads as TGCAGCGTTGCGGCTCAGGTGAACACAGATACGCAGTATTTT. Translated: CSVAAQVNTDTQYF. The chain is built from TRBV29-1 and TRBJ2-3; no definite D call. The V end was cut by 4 bases, the J end by 2 bases, with 13 bases between. The CDR3 has 14 amino acids. The germline CDR1 and CDR2 sequences are SQVTM and ANQGSEA.

This chain connects TRBV6-6 to TRBJ2-5, with TRBD2 identical over 12 bases. V gave up 5 bases and J gave up 4 bases; unmatched junction bases: 8. Per germline, CDR1 MNHNY and CDR2 SVGAGI (reference sequence). The CDR3 spans 16 residues. The CDR3 protein is CASSDQTSGSLETQYF. The CDR3 coding sequence is TGTGCCAGCAGTGACCAGACTAGCGGGAGTTTAGAGACCCAGTACTTC.

Comment on this clonotype: A much larger clone lies one base from this, so it may be a read error. The chain joins TRBV10-2 to TRBJ2-7, with 7 bases lining up with TRBD1. CDR1 is WSHSY, CDR2 SAAADI, per germline. The CDR3 consists of 14 residues. The CDR3 DNA reads as TGCACCAGCAATCCCGACAGGGTTAACGCCGAGCAGTACTTC. Encoded protein: CTSNPDRVNAEQYF.

This clonotype has at least ten counts. The CDR3 is CASSSQGLLRRLFF. For the CDR3, the DNA is TGTGCCAGCAGCTCCCAGGGACTGCTGCGAAGGCTGTTTTTT. The V and J genes are TRBV13 and TRBJ2-2, with D tentatively TRBD2 (6 bases). Germline V gene sequence: CDR1 PRHDT, CDR2 FYEKMQ (reference sequence). V was shortened by 4 bases and J by 13 bases, with 19 bases between the two germline ends. This CDR3 has 14 amino acids.

The J gene is TRBJ2-1, the V gene TRBV5-4, with TRBD1 identical over 10 bases. After removal of 7 bases from V and 9 bases from J, the junction contained 19 bases not matched to a gene. The CDR3 is made up of 17 amino acids. CDR1 is SGHNT and CDR2 is YYREEE in the germline V gene (reference sequence). CDR3 sequence: CASGSRVGQGGVGEQFF. The CDR3 bases are TGTGCCAGCGGCTCCAGAGTCGGACAGGGGGGAGTTGGTGAGCAGTTCTTC. Using reference TRBV5-4 and TRBJ2-1 for the parts outside the CDR3, the full variable domain is ETGVTQSPTHLIKTRGQQVTLRCSSQSGHNTVSWYQQALGQGPQFIFQYYREEENGRGNFPPRFSGLQFPNYSSELNVNALELDDSALYLCASGSRVGQGGVGEQFFGPGTRLTVL.

This clonotype has more than one count but fewer than ten. A read error may be the cause here, since a much bigger clone is one base away. The chain employs TRBV6-1 and TRBJ1-5, with D possibly TRBD1 on 5 matching bases. CDR1 is MNHNS and CDR2 is SASEGT in the germline V gene. V lost 10 bases and J 7 bases, leaving 20 bases between the germline ends. This CDR3 comprises 14 residues. The CDR3, as DNA: TGTGCCACCCTCAAGGTGGGGCGGAACCAGCCCCAGCATTTT. Translating gives CATLKVGRNQPQHF.

A single count supports this clonotype. J is TRBJ2-5 and V is TRBV6-6; 9 bases map to TRBD2. The ends lost 5 bases at V and 4 bases at J; junction bases unmatched: 5. The germline V gene encodes CDR1 MNHNY and CDR2 SVGAGI (reference sequence). The CDR3 consists of 14 residues. CDR3 amino acids: CASSHLAGRETQYF. Here the CDR3 DNA reads TGTGCCAGCAGTCACCTAGCGGGAAGAGAGACCCAGTACTTC.

The gene calls are TRBV11-1 and TRBJ2-5, with D possibly TRBD2 on 6 matching bases. This CDR3 spans 19 amino acids. V was clipped by 9 bases and J by 1 base, with 30 bases between them. Germline-derived CDR1 and CDR2 are SGHAT and FQDESV (reference sequence). The CDR3 loop is CASSTPQEVRRDFQETQYF. As DNA, the CDR3 is TGTGCCAGTAGCACGCCCCAGGAGGTCAGGAGGGACTTCCAAGAGACCCAGTACTTC.

The rearrangement joins TRBV4-1 to TRBJ1-5, with 10 bases that match TRBD1. This CDR3 region has 17 residues. J lost 1 base, V lost 4 bases, and 7 bases had no gene match. Germline-derived CDR1 and CDR2 are MGHRA and YSYEKL. CDR3 in amino acids: CASSPQGTGASNQPQHF. CDR3 nucleotides: TGCGCCAGCAGCCCTCAAGGGACAGGGGCAAGCAATCAGCCCCAGCATTTT.

As for this clonotype: Being one base from a much bigger clone, this may be a read error. The CDR3 loop is CANSLVGTPLETQYF. The CDR3 coding sequence is TGTGCCAACAGCTTAGTAGGGACCCCTCTGGAGACCCAGTACTTC. The rearrangement uses TRBV7-8 and TRBJ2-5; D possibly matches TRBD1 or TRBD2 (5 bases each). This CDR3 has 15 amino acids. From germline, CDR1 is SGHVS and CDR2 FQNEAQ.

On this clonotype: A much more abundant neighbour one base away suggests this may be a read error. The rearrangement joins TRBV10-3 to TRBJ2-3; possible D gene TRBD2, 6 bases. The CDR3 has 11 residues. The germline V gene has CDR1 ENHRY and CDR2 SYGVKD. V was trimmed by 11 bases and J by 3 bases, leaving 9 bases between them. CDR3 residues: CAARETDTQYF. DNA of the CDR3: TGTGCCGCCCGGGAGACAGATACGCAGTATTTT.

Turning to this clonotype: Possible read error: a much larger clone is one base away. The chain has TRBV5-4 and TRBJ2-1, with TRBD2 as a possible D gene (5 bases). The germline V gene has CDR1 SGHNT and CDR2 YYREEE (reference sequence). This CDR3 comprises 13 residues. The CDR3 loop reads CACSLDSNNEQFF. The CDR3, as DNA: TGTGCCTGCAGCTTGGACTCCAACAATGAGCAGTTCTTC.

In the case of this clonotype: One end of the junction varies from germline; a read error may be responsible. V usage is TRBV4-1 and J usage is TRBJ2-2, with D hard to call. This CDR3 has 14 residues. The V gene's germline CDR1 is MGHRA and CDR2 YSYEKL. The CDR3 DNA reads as TGCGCCAGCAGCCAAAATGGGAACACCTGGGAGCTGTTTTTT. Translated: CASSQNGNTWELFF.

This clonotype is a singleton in its sample. Possible read error: a much larger clone is one base away. Since no conserved phenylalanine or tryptophan closes the CDR3, a read error is the likely cause. CDR3 bases: TGTGCCAGCAGTTACATGCCAGAGAGCTCCTACGAGCAGTACCTC. It is translated as CASSYMPESSYEQYL. The rearrangement uses TRBV6-5 and TRBJ2-7; D is unresolved. This CDR3 comprises 15 residues. V lost 2 bases to trimming and J lost 0 bases, with 11 bases between them. Germline assignment: CDR1 MNHEY and CDR2 SVGAGI.

This clonotype was detected once. A clone one base away is much larger, so this may be a read error. This chain uses TRBV5-6 with TRBJ2-1; possibly TRBD1 or TRBD2 for D (5 bases each). Germline CDR1 and CDR2: SGHDT and YYEEEE. The ends were cut back, 3 bases at V and 8 bases at J, with 15 bases in the middle. The CDR3 sequence is 14 residues long. The CDR3 spells CASSWGYGGDEQFF. In DNA form, the CDR3 reads TGTGCCAGCAGCTGGGGGTATGGTGGGGATGAGCAGTTCTTC.

DNA of the CDR3: TGTGCCAGCACCATTGGTGGATCAGACTTTGGCTACACCTTC. It is translated as CASTIGGSDFGYTF. The chain is built from TRBV5-4 and TRBJ1-2; D is uncertain. The V gene's germline CDR1 is SGHNT and CDR2 YYREEE (reference sequence). CDR3 length equals 14 residues. V was pared by 6 bases and J by 7 bases, with 19 bases between.

Regarding this clonotype: A junction boundary mismatches the germline segment, possibly from a read error. The chain uses TRBV11-2 and TRBJ2-7; D remains ambiguous. Germline CDR1 is SGHAT and CDR2 is FQNNGV. This CDR3 region has 11 residues. This chain's CDR3 is CAISATIEQYF. CDR3 in DNA: TGTGCCATCAGCGCGACAATTGAGCAGTACTTC.

This clonotype was counted at least ten times. The chain recombines TRBV10-1 with TRBJ2-5; 7 bases agree with TRBD1. Trimming took 3 bases from V and 9 from J; bases not matched to a gene: 13. Germline values: CDR1 WNHNN, CDR2 SYGVQD (reference sequence). There are 15 residues in the CDR3. The chain's CDR3 is CASSDGTATGRAQYF. The CDR3 coding sequence is TGCGCCAGCAGTGACGGGACAGCGACTGGTAGGGCCCAGTACTTC.

Details on this clonotype: A read error may produce the germline difference seen at one junction end. This sequence joins TRBV6-2 or TRBV6-3 and TRBJ2-1; D possibly uses TRBD1 or TRBD2 (5 bases each). The CDR3 is made up of 14 amino acids. CDR1 MNHEY and CDR2 SVGEGT come from the germline V gene. CDR3 sequence (DNA): TGTGCCAACAGTTACAACGGGACCCGAAATGAGCAGTTCTTC. Translating gives CANSYNGTRNEQFF.

As to this clonotype: A much larger clone lies one base from this, so it may be a read error. V gene TRBV6-2 or TRBV6-3 combines with J gene TRBJ1-5; D unresolved. Germline CDR1 reads MNHEY; CDR2 reads SVGEGT. The CDR3 is 16 residues long. The CDR3: CVSSLNLGSSNQPQHF. The CDR3 DNA is TGTGTCAGCAGCCTAAACCTCGGGAGTAGCAATCAGCCCCAGCATTTT.

Comments on this clonotype: A junction end diverges from the germline sequence, so it may reflect a read error. The chain has TRBV4-1 and TRBJ2-2; 8 positions agree with TRBD1. The CDR3 runs to 17 residues. CDR1 is MGHRA and CDR2 is YSYEKL in the germline V gene. The CDR3 region is CVSSRPLGQGGTGELFF. The CDR3 region has the DNA TGCGTCAGCAGCCGCCCCTTAGGACAGGGTGGCACCGGGGAGCTGTTTTTT.